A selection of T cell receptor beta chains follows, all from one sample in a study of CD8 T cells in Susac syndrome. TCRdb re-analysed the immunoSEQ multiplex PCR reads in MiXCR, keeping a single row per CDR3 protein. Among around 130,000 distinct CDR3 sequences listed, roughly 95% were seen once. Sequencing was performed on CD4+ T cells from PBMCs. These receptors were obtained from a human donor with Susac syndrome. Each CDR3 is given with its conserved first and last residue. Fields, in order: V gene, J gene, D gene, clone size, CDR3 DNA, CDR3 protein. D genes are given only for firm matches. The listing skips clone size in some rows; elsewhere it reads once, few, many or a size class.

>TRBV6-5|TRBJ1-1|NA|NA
TGTGCCAGCAGGACCCCAGGGCCGAACACTGAAGCTTTCTTT
CASRTPGPNTEAFF
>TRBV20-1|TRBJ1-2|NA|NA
TGCAGTGCTAGGGGGGGCGCAGGCCGTGGCTACACCTTC
CSARGGAGRGYTF
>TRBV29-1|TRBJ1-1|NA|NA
TGCAGCGTTGGAGCAGGCGGGGACACTGAAGCTTTCTTT
CSVGAGGDTEAFF
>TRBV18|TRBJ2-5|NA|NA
TGTGCCAGCTCACCCGCCTCTCAGTCGGAGACCCAGTACTTC
CASSPASQSETQYF
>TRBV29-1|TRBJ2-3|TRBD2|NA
TGCAGCGTGGGGGATACTAGCGGGAGGACAGATACGCAGTATTTT
CSVGDTSGRTDTQYF
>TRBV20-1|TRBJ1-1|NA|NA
TGCAGTGCTAGAGAAGGACACGCCAACACTGAAGCTTTCTTT
CSAREGHANTEAFF
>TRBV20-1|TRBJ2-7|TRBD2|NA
TGCAGTGCTATTCCGGGACTAGCGGGGGAGCAGTACTTC
CSAIPGLAGEQYF
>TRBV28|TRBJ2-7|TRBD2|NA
TGTGCCAGCAGTTTCCCACCTCTAGCGGGAGACTACGAGCAGTACTTC
CASSFPPLAGDYEQYF
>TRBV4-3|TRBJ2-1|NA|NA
TGCGCCAGCAGCCAAGAGTCTAGAATCGGTGAGCAGTTCTTC
CASSQESRIGEQFF
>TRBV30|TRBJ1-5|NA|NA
TGTGCCTGGAGTGCAGGGAGCAATCAGCCCCAGCATTTT
CAWSAGSNQPQHF
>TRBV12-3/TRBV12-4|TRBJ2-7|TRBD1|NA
TGTGCCAGCAGTCCACCGGGACAGCTCTACGAGCAGTACTTC
CASSPPGQLYEQYF
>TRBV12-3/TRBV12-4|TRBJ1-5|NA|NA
TGTGCCAGCAGTTTAGGCACACGGAATCAGCCCCAGCATTTT
CASSLGTRNQPQHF
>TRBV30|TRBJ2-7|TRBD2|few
TGTGCCTGGAGTGCTCGTAGCGGGGGCTACGAGCAGTACTTC
CAWSARSGGYEQYF
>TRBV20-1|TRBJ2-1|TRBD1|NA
TGCAGTGCTAGACCGGGACAGGGGGGCAATGAGCAGTTCTTC
CSARPGQGGNEQFF
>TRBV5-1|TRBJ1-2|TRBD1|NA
TGCGCCAGCAGCCCACTGGGGACAGCTTATGGCTACACCTTC
CASSPLGTAYGYTF
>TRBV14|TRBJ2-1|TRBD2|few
TGTGCCAGCAGACTAATAGCGGGATCTGGTGAGCAGTTCTTC
CASRLIAGSGEQFF
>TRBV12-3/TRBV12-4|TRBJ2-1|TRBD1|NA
TGTGCCAGCAGTCCTTCCGGGACAGGCTACAATGAGCAGTTCTTC
CASSPSGTGYNEQFF
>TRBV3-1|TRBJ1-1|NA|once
TGTGCCAGCAGCCAAGCCGGACAGTTGGGGAACACTGAAGCTTTCTTT
CASSQAGQLGNTEAFF
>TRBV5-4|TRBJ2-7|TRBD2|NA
TGTGCCAGCAGCCTGGATGGGACTAGCGGGTACGAGCAGTACTTC
CASSLDGTSGYEQYF
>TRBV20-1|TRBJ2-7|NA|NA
TGCAGTGCTAGAGATGGGAGGACTGGCTACGAGCAGTACTTC
CSARDGRTGYEQYF
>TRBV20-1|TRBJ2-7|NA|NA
TGCAGTGCTAGAGACCTATCAACCTACGAGCAGTACTTC
CSARDLSTYEQYF
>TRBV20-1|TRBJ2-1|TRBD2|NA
TGCAGTGCTAGCTCATATAGCGGGAGGGCCGAAGTAGGAGAGCAGTTCTTC
CSASSYSGRAEVGEQFF
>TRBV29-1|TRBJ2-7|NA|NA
TGCAGCGTAACTATGACCCCCAGAGGTGTCCACGAGCAGTACTTC
CSVTMTPRGVHEQYF
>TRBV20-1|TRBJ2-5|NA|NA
TGCAGTGCTAGATTCAGACTTGGCGGGTCTCAAGAGACCCAGTACTTC
CSARFRLGGSQETQYF
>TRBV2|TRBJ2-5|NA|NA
TGTGCCAGCAAGGCAAAAGAGACCCAGTACTTC
CASKAKETQYF
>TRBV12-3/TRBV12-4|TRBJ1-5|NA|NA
TGTGCCAGCTCAGGGCAACGCAATCAGCCCCAGCATTTT
CASSGQRNQPQHF
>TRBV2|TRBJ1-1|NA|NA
TGTGCCAGCAGCACAGGGATTTGGGACACTGAAGCTTTCTTT
CASSTGIWDTEAFF
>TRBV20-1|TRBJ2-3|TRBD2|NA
TGCAGTGCTAGACGGGGAGGGAGCACAGATACGCAGTATTTT
CSARRGGSTDTQYF
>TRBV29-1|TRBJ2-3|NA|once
TGCAGCGGCGGAACCGTTCCCACAGATACGCAGTATTTT
CSGGTVPTDTQYF
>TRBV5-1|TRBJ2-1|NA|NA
TGCGCCAGCAGCTTGACAGGAGAGGGTGAGCAGTTCTTC
CASSLTGEGEQFF
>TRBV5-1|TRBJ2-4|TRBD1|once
TGCGCCAGCAGCTTGGCGGACAGGCTCTCAAGGAGCATTCAGTACTTC
CASSLADRLSRSIQYF
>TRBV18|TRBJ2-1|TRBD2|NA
TGTGCCAGCTCACCAAGCGCTAGCGGGAGCGGTGAGCAGTTCTTC
CASSPSASGSGEQFF
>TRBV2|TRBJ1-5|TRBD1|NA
TGTGCCAGCAGGGACACAGGGGCGCTTCAGCCCCAGCATTTT
CASRDTGALQPQHF
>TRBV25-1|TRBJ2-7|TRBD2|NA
TGTGCCAGCAGTGAAGGGAGGGGCGGGTCCTACGAGCAGTACTTC
CASSEGRGGSYEQYF
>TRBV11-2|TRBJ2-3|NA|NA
TGTGCCAGCAGTCAACGAAGTAGCGTGAGAAGCACAGATACGCAGTATTTT
CASSQRSSVRSTDTQYF
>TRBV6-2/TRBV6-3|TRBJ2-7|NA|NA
TGTGCCAGCACCACCGGATTCGAGCAGTACTTC
CASTTGFEQYF